The clone carrying this T cell receptor beta chain was counted many times. The target antigen is unknown. The sample originates from a study of blood T cells in healthy people across ages. There are 16 residues in the CDR3. The V and J ends lost 5 bases and 1 base respectively, with 15 bases between them. Study-level points and caveats: Calculation of diversity from one million T cells yielded estimates considered to be underestimates.

Through a sample-barcoded 5' primer and a J-beta primer mix, a second PCR was run for roughly 6 to 11 cycles. The study obtained at least 2.5 million CDR3-containing paired-end reads from every sample. One entry per CDR3 protein results from TCRdb running MiXCR on the 5' RACE reads. The sample consists of 870,000 or so distinct CDR3 sequences, more than 25% of them appearing once. Each donor supplied roughly 9.2 milliliters of peripheral blood. Every sample had a minimum of 6.5 million PBMCs isolated. The source of this sequence is a woman of 80 years or more in good health. The chain joins TRBV12-3 or TRBV12-4 to TRBJ2-1; the D call may be TRBD1 or TRBD2 (5 bases each). The sequenced sample was blood. This chain's CDR3 is CASSRGAPPSYNEQFF. DNA of the CDR3: TGTGCCAGCAGTCGAGGGGCTCCTCCTTCCTACAATGAGCAGTTCTTC.